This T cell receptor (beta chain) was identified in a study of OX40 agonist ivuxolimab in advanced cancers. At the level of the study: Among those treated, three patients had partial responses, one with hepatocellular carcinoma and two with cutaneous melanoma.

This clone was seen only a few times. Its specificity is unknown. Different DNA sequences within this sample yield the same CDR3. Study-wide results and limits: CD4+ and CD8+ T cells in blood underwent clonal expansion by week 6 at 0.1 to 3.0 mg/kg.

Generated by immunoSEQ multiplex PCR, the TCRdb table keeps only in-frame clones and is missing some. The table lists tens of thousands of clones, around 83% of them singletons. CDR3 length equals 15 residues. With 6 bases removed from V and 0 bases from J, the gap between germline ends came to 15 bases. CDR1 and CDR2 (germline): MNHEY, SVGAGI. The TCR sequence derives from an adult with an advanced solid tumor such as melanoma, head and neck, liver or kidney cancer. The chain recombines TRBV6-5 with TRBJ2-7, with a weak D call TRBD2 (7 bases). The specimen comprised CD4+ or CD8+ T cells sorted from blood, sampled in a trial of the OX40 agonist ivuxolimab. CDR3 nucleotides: TGTGCCAGCAGCTCGGGAGGAGGGGGCTCCTACGAGCAGTACTTC. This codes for CASSSGGGGSYEQYF.